The 17 T cell receptor beta chains below all came from one sample that was sequenced in a study of blood T cell repertoires in COVID-19. Sequenced by immunoSEQ multiplex PCR; TCRdb stores in-frame clones only, minus some. The repertoire holds around 300,000 clones, with 88% as singletons. The sequencing sample was made of PBMCs or T cells enriched from blood (not recorded which). The receptors were sampled from a woman aged 50 to 65 who had recovered from COVID-19.

The chain recombines TRBV24-1 with TRBJ2-2; 12 nucleotides line up with TRBD2. Germline V gene sequence: CDR1 KGHDR, CDR2 SFDVKD. The CDR3 has 16 amino acids. The ends lost 8 bases at V and 4 bases at J; junction bases unmatched: 7. The DNA for the CDR3 is TGTGCCACCAAAGCTAGCGGGAGGGCCGTCACCGGGGAGCTGTTTTTT. It encodes CATKASGRAVTGELFF.

This rearrangement joins TRBV28 to TRBJ1-5, with D hard to call. V was trimmed by 6 bases and J by 0 bases, leaving 12 bases between them. Germline V gives CDR1 MDHEN, CDR2 SYDVKM. The CDR3 extends over 15 amino acids. The CDR3 is CASSPSGNSNQPQHF. The CDR3 DNA sequence: TGTGCCAGCAGCCCCTCCGGGAATAGCAATCAGCCCCAGCATTTT.

The gene calls are TRBV11-2 and TRBJ2-1; 11 bases fit TRBD2. Germline lookup yields CDR1 SGHAT and CDR2 FQNNGV. V trimming: 6 bases; J trimming: 6 bases; junction bases outside the gene matches: 16. The CDR3 is 18 residues long. CDR3 amino acids: CASRTINPTSGRGNEQFF. In DNA form, the CDR3 reads TGTGCCAGCAGAACAATCAACCCCACTAGCGGGAGAGGCAATGAGCAGTTCTTC.

This clone was found a few times. V is TRBV2 and J is TRBJ1-1; D is unresolved. The germline gives CDR1 SNHLY, CDR2 FYNNEI. V was pared by 9 bases and J by 7 bases, with 12 bases between. This CDR3 spans 11 amino acids. The CDR3 region is CASTRDDEAFF. DNA of the CDR3: TGTGCCAGTACCCGGGATGATGAAGCTTTCTTT.

This rearrangement joins TRBV10-3 to TRBJ2-5; TRBD2 aligns across 7 bases. V was clipped by 0 bases and J by 0 bases; unmatched bases: 7. CDR1 is ENHRY, CDR2 SYGVKD, per germline. The CDR3 sequence is 17 residues long. The CDR3 reads CAISESTGSGYQETQYF. In DNA form, the CDR3 reads TGTGCCATCAGTGAGTCGACGGGTAGCGGGTACCAAGAGACCCAGTACTTC.

Concerning this clone itself: The identical CDR3 is also encoded by other nucleotide sequences in the sample. This chain uses TRBV28 with TRBJ2-2; possibly TRBD1 for D (6 bases). Looked up from germline, CDR1 is MDHEN and CDR2 is SYDVKM. Trimming pared 6 bases from V and 1 base from J, leaving 6 bases between. The CDR3 covers 13 residues. This CDR3 is CASRTGNTGELFF. Here the CDR3 DNA reads TGTGCCAGCAGGACAGGGAACACCGGGGAGCTGTTTTTT.

The chain recombines TRBV29-1 with TRBJ1-1; possible D gene TRBD1, 5 bases. The CDR3 is 12 residues long. Trimming stripped 2 bases from V and 4 bases from J, with 8 bases between. CDR1 is SQVTM and CDR2 is ANQGSEA in the germline V gene. CDR3 DNA sequence: TGCAGCGTTGAACGGGGGGGCACTGAAGCTTTCTTT. Encoded protein: CSVERGGTEAFF.

The chain links TRBV5-8 to TRBJ1-1; D gene unclear. Germline V lookup: CDR1 SGHTS, CDR2 YDEGEE. V was trimmed by 0 bases and J by 5 bases, leaving 14 bases between them. This CDR3 is 15 amino acids long. For the CDR3, the DNA is TGTGCCAGCAGCTTGGCCAGAGGTCGGAGGACTGAAGCTTTCTTT. This translates into CASSLARGRRTEAFF. Drawing the rest from reference TRBV5-8 and TRBJ1-1, the complete variable domain is EAGVTQSPTHLIKTRGQQATLRCSPISGHTSVYWYQQALGLGLQFLLWYDEGEERNRGNFPPRFSGRQFPNYSSELNVNALELEDSALYLCASSLARGRRTEAFFGQGTRLTVV.

This chain links TRBV7-2 with TRBJ2-7, with TRBD1 identical over 7 bases. The CDR3 contains 16 residues. J was trimmed by 5 bases and V by 0 bases; bases with no gene match: 10. CDR1 and CDR2 from the germline V gene are SGHTA and FQGNSA. CDR3 in amino acids: CASSLARKNRGNEQYF. CDR3 bases: TGTGCCAGCAGCTTAGCCAGGAAGAACAGGGGCAACGAGCAGTACTTC.

This clone appeared once. The chain recombines TRBV18 with TRBJ2-2, with 7 nucleotides matching TRBD1. Germline V lookup: CDR1 KGHSH, CDR2 LQKENI. CDR3 size: 16 residues. The junction had 4 bases not matched to a gene; V was cut back by 3 bases and J by 0 bases. CDR3 in DNA: TGTGCCAGCTCACCGGACAGGATCCCGAACACCGGGGAGCTGTTTTTT. Amino acids: CASSPDRIPNTGELFF.

J is TRBJ2-7 and V is TRBV7-3, with D maybe TRBD1 (6 bases). Germline values: CDR1 SGHTA, CDR2 FQGTGA. Between the trimmed V and J ends, which lost 2 bases and 5 bases, there was a span of 19 bases. The CDR3 has 16 amino acids. The CDR3 is CASSLGVARGLHEQYF. The CDR3 DNA is TGTGCCAGCAGCTTAGGTGTCGCCAGGGGATTGCACGAGCAGTACTTC.

V gene TRBV25-1 combines with J gene TRBJ1-1; tentatively, D is TRBD1 (5 bases). The CDR3 spans 13 residues. Germline loops: CDR1 MGHDK, CDR2 SYGVNS. The V and J ends lost 3 bases and 3 bases respectively, with 8 bases between them. DNA for the CDR3: TGTGCCAGCAGTGAGACGACAGACACTGAAGCTTTCTTT. Translated: CASSETTDTEAFF.

CDR3 amino acids: CSAPKQGEAFF. Here the CDR3 DNA reads TGCAGTGCTCCGAAACAGGGGGAAGCTTTCTTT. V and J are TRBV20-1 and TRBJ1-1, with 7 bases matching TRBD1. The CDR3 length is 11 residues. V lost 5 bases, J lost 8 bases, and 5 bases stayed unmatched. Germline V gene lookup returns CDR1 DFQATT and CDR2 SNEGSKA (reference sequence).

CDR3 nucleotides: TGTGCCAGCACCCTCTTGGGGAGAACCCACGAGCAGTACTTC. Its translation is CASTLLGRTHEQYF. This chain connects TRBV7-2 to TRBJ2-7; tentative D call: TRBD2 (5 bases). With 7 bases removed from V and 5 bases from J, the gap between germline ends came to 18 bases. The germline V gene encodes CDR1 SGHTA and CDR2 FQGNSA. The CDR3 totals 14 residues.

The sample holds a few counts of this clone. This sequence joins TRBV2 and TRBJ1-2, with 8 bases that match TRBD1. CDR1 is SNHLY, CDR2 FYNNEI, per germline. With 7 bases clipped from V and 8 bases from J, the junction kept 15 bases outside the gene matches. CDR3 length: 15 residues. CDR3 nucleotides: TGTGCCAGCACCCAGACAGGGGAAGGGATATTCGGCTACACCTTC. It specifies CASTQTGEGIFGYTF.

This clone was counted a few times. The chain couples TRBV28 to TRBJ2-7; 11 bases are shared with TRBD1. Trimming cost V 6 bases and J 7 bases; bases outside gene matches: 8. This CDR3 contains 14 residues. CDR1 is MDHEN and CDR2 is SYDVKM in the germline V gene. CDR3 region: CASRSPGTGGEQYF. CDR3 nucleotide sequence: TGTGCCAGCAGATCCCCCGGGACAGGGGGTGAGCAGTACTTC.

V usage is TRBV19 and J usage is TRBJ1-5; D uncertain. This CDR3 spans 19 amino acids. Per the germline V gene, CDR1 is LNHDA and CDR2 is SQIVND (reference sequence). Between the trimmed V and J ends, which lost 0 bases and 0 bases, there was a span of 18 bases. CDR3 nucleotide sequence: TGTGCCAGTAGTATAGAAGTTTTCGTTGTCGAAGCTAGCAATCAGCCCCAGCATTTT. Residues: CASSIEVFVVEASNQPQHF. Together with reference TRBV19 and TRBJ1-5, the CDR3 gives the full variable domain: DGGITQSPKYLFRKEGQNVTLSCEQNLNHDAMYWYRQDPGQGLRLIYYSQIVNDFQKGDIAEGYSVSREKKESFPLTVTSAQKNPTAFYLCASSIEVFVVEASNQPQHFGDGTRLSIL.